This T cell receptor (beta chain) stems from a study of blood T cell repertoires in COVID-19 (dated by TCRdb to the early 2020s). Background on the whole study: The collaborator samples originated in the United States, Italy and Spain and spanned the acute and convalescent phases of COVID-19. The material from the prospective study consisted of cDNA or gDNA derived from T cells, B-cell-depleted T cells, or PBMCs. Subjects who had been exposed to COVID-19, were actively infected with it, or had recovered from it provided the deeply sampled blood TCRbeta repertoires that made up the dataset. The repertoires were released in a freely available public database meant as a resource for research on the immune response to SARS-CoV-2. The samples were drawn from the first 160 participants of the ongoing ImmuneRACE study and from 1,254 subjects provided by 6 global collaborators. A de-identified subject ID, COVID-19 status, age in years and sex were almost always included in the sample metadata. HLA class I and class II types, where available, came from metadata supplied by the sample provider rather than from assay-based typing. The research as a whole found: Clinical and demographic metadata were provided uncurated, with the amount varying by source and participant.

TCRbeta CDR3 regions were amplified from genomic DNA by means of the immunoSEQ Assay, a bias-controlled multiplex PCR. The paper's processing steps were these. The number of nucleated cells in each sample was estimated from the amplification of reference gene primers within the assay. To quantify the absolute abundance of each unique TCRbeta CDR3 rearrangement, sequence reads were collapsed and filtered. For each sample, productive Simpson clonality was calculated by taking the square root of Simpson's diversity index across productive rearrangements. This is the immuneACCESS table as TCRdb keeps it, with only in-frame sequences that have V and J called. A part of the clones is gone; compared with another copy, unresolved V genes explain less than half, and the rest is unexplained. Clone size and V and J calls were adopted from that table, with D and trimming inferred from the DNA. Across this sample there are approximately 60,000 clones, with 86% seen only once. The top ten clonotypes cover 3.2% of the sample.

The germline V gene specifies SGHTA as CDR1 and FQGTGA as CDR2. There are 17 amino acids in the CDR3, from cysteine to phenylalanine inclusive. Only CDR3 DNA remains: 51 bases, in frame from the first base. Cut back by 3 bases and 6 bases, the V and J ends lie 20 bases apart. About this clone itself: Its cognate antigen has yet to be identified. Per-base qualities were not stored, and no clone one base away is much larger.

Collaborating institutions collected whole blood in K2EDTA tubes following their own protocols. For TCRbeta analysis, collaborators shipped samples as frozen whole blood, isolated PBMCs, or DNA extracted from either of those sample types. The receptor's source is a man aged 45 to 65 with active COVID-19. The sequencing sample was made of peripheral blood. The V gene is TRBV7-3 and the J gene is TRBJ2-2, with TRBD2 perhaps the D gene, on 6 matching bases. The DNA sequence is TGTGCCAGCAGCTTTTTAGCGGTCGGTGCGAGCGCCGGGGAGCTGTTTTTT. Translated, this gives CASSFLAVGASAGELFF.